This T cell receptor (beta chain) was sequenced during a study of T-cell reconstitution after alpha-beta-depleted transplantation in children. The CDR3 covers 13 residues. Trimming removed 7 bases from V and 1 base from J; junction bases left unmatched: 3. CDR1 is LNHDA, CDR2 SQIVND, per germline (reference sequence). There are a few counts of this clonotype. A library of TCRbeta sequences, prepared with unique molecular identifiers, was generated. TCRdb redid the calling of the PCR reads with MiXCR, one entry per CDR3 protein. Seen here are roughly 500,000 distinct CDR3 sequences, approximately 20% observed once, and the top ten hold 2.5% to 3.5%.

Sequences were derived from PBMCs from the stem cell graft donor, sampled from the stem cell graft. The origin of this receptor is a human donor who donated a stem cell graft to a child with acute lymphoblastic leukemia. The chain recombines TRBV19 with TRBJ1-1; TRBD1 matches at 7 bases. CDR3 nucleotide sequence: TGTGCCAGTACTTGGACAGGGAACACTGAAGCTTTCTTT. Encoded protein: CASTWTGNTEAFF. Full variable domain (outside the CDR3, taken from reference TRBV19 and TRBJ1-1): DGGITQSPKYLFRKEGQNVTLSCEQNLNHDAMYWYRQDPGQGLRLIYYSQIVNDFQKGDIAEGYSVSREKKESFPLTVTSAQKNPTAFYLCASTWTGNTEAFFGQGTRLTVV.